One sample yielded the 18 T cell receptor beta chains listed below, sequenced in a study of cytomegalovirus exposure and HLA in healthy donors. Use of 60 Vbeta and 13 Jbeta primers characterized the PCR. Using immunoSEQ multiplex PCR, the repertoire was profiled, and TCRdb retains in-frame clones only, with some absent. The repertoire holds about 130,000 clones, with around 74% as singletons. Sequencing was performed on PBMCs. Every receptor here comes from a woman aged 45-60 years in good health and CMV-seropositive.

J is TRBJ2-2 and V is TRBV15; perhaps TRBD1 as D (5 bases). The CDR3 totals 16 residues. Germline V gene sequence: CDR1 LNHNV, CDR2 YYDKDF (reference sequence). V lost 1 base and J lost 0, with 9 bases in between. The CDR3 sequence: CATSRGQGSNTGELFF. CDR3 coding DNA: TGTGCCACCAGCAGAGGCCAGGGATCGAACACCGGGGAGCTGTTTTTT.

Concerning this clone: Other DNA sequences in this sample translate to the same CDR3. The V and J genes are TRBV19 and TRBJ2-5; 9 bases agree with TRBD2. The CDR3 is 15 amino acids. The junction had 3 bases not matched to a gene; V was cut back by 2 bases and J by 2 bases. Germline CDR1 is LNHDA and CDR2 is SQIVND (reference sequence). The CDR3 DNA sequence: TGTGCCAGTAGTATAAGTGCGGGGGGGCAAGAGACCCAGTACTTC. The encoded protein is CASSISAGGQETQYF.

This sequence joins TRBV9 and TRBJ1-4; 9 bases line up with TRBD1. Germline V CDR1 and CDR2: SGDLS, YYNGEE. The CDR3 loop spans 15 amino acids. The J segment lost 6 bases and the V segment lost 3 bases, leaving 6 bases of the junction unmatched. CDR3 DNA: TGTGCCAGCAGCGGATCCGGGACAGGGTATGAAAAACTGTTTTTT. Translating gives CASSGSGTGYEKLFF.

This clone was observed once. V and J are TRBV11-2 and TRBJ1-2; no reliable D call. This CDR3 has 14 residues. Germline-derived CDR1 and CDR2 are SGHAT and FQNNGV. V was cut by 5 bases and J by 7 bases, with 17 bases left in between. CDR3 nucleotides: TGTGCCAGCAGCCCAGACGCCCTATCTAGTGGCTACACCTTC. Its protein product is CASSPDALSSGYTF. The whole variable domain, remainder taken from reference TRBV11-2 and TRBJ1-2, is EAGVAQSPRYKIIEKRQSVAFWCNPISGHATLYWYQQILGQGPKLLIQFQNNGVVDDSQLPKDRFSAERLKGVDSTLKIQPAKLEDSAVYLCASSPDALSSGYTFGSGTRLTVV.

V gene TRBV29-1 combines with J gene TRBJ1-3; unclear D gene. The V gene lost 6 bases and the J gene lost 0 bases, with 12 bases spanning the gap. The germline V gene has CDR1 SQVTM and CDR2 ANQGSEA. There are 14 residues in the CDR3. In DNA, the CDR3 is TGCAGCGTCCTTGACGGCGGCTCTGGAAACACCATATATTTT. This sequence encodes CSVLDGGSGNTIYF.

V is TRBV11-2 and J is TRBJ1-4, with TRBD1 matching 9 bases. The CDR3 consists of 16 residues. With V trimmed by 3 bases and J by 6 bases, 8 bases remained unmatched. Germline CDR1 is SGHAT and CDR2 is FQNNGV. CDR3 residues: CASSLSSGTGYEKLFF. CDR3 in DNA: TGTGCCAGCAGCTTGAGTTCCGGGACAGGGTATGAAAAACTGTTTTTT.

This CDR3 is CASSLESRGGAAGANVLTF. The CDR3 coding sequence is TGTGCCAGCAGCTTAGAGAGTCGCGGGGGGGCCGCTGGGGCCAACGTCCTGACTTTC. This sequence joins TRBV11-2 and TRBJ2-6, with 9 bases aligning to TRBD2. Germline-derived CDR1 and CDR2 are SGHAT and FQNNGV. The length of the CDR3 is 19 residues. The V and J ends lost 0 bases and 2 bases, in that order; junction bases with no gene match: 8.

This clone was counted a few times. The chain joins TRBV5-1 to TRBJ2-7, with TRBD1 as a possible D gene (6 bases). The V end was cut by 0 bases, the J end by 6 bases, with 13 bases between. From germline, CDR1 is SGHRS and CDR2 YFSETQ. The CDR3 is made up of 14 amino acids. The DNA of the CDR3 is TGCGCCAGCAGCTTGGGGGCAACAGGGAGCGAGCAGTACTTC. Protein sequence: CASSLGATGSEQYF. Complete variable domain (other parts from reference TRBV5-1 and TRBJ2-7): KAGVTQTPRYLIKTRGQQVTLSCSPISGHRSVSWYQQTPGQGLQFLFEYFSETQRNKGNFPGRFSGRQFSNSRSEMNVSTLELGDSALYLCASSLGATGSEQYFGPGTRLTVT.

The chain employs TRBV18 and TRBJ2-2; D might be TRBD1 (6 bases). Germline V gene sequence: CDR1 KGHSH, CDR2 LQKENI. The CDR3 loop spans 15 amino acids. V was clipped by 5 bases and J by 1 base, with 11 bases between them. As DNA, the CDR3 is TGTGCCAGCTCATTGGGACACTTGAACACCGGGGAGCTGTTTTTT. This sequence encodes CASSLGHLNTGELFF.

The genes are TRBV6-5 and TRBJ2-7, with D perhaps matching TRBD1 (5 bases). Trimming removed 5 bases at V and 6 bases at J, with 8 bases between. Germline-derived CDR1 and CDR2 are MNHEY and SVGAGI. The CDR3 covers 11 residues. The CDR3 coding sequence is TGTGCCAGCAGTAATGGGGCCGAGCAGTACTTC. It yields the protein CASSNGAEQYF.

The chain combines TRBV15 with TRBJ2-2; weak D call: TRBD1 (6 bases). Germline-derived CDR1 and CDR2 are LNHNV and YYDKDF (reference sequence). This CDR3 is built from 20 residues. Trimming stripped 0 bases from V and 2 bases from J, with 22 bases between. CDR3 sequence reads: CATSRDAGDTSRRNTGELFF. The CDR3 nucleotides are TGTGCCACCAGCAGAGATGCCGGGGACACCTCCCGAAGAAACACCGGGGAGCTGTTTTTT.

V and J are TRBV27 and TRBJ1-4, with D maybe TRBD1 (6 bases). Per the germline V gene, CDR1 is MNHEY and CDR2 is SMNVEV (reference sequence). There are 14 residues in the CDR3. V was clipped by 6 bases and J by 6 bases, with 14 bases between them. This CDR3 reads CASSTGTNYEKLFF. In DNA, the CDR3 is TGTGCCAGCAGCACCGGGACAAATTATGAAAAACTGTTTTTT.

CDR3 sequence (DNA): TGTGCCACCAGCAGAGATCTTGGGACAGGGGCGGAGGGGGCCAACGTCCTGACTTTC. As protein: CATSRDLGTGAEGANVLTF. V is TRBV15 and J is TRBJ2-6, with 10 bases aligning to TRBD1. Germline assignment: CDR1 LNHNV and CDR2 YYDKDF (reference sequence). The CDR3 runs to 19 residues. The V and J ends lost 0 bases and 4 bases, in that order; junction bases with no gene match: 9.

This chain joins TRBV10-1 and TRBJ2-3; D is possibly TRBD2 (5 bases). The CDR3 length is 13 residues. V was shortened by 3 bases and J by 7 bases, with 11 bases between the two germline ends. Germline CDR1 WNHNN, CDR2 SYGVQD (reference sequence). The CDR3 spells CASSEAAHNTQYF. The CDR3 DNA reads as TGCGCCAGCAGTGAAGCGGCCCACAATACGCAGTATTTT.

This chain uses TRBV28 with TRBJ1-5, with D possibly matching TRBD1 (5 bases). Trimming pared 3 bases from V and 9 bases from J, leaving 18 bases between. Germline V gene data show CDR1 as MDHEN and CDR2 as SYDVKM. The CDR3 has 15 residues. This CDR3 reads CASSLGRQGRRPQHF. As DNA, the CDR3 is TGTGCCAGCAGTTTGGGTCGGCAGGGCCGGAGGCCCCAGCATTTT.

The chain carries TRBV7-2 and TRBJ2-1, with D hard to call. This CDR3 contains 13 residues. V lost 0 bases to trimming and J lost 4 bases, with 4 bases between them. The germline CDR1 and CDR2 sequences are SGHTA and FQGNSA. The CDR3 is CASSLARYNEQFF. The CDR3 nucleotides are TGTGCCAGCAGCTTAGCCAGATACAATGAGCAGTTCTTC. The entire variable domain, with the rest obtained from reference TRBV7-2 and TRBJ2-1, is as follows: GAGVSQSPSNKVTEKGKDVELRCDPISGHTALYWYRQSLGQGLEFLIYFQGNSAPDKSGLPSDRFSAERTGGSVSTLTIQRTQQEDSAVYLCASSLARYNEQFFGPGTRLTVL.

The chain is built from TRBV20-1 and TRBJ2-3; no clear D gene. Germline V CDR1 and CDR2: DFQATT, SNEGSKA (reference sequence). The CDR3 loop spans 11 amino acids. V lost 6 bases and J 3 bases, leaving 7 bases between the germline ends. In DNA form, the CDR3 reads TGCAGTGCACTCCTAACAGATACGCAGTATTTT. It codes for CSALLTDTQYF.

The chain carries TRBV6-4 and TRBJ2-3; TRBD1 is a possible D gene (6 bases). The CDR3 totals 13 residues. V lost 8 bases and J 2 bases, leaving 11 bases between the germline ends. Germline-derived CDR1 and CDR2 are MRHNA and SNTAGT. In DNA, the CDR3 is TGTGCCAGCGGTCAGGGGAACACAGATACGCAGTATTTT. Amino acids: CASGQGNTDTQYF.